A single sample gave rise to the 2 T cell receptor beta chains below, sequenced in a study of blood T cell repertoires in COVID-19. Measured with immunoSEQ multiplex PCR; TCRdb has only the in-frame clones, and not every one. Of 150,000 to 200,000 clones in the sample, around 79% were seen once. The sequenced sample was peripheral blood. These receptors all stem from a man aged 45-65 years who had recovered from COVID-19.

The chain carries TRBV20-1 and TRBJ2-1; D is ambiguous. The CDR3 spans 10 residues. The V gene's germline CDR1 is DFQATT and CDR2 SNEGSKA (reference sequence). V lost 7 bases and J 7 bases, leaving 8 bases between the germline ends. The CDR3 sequence is CSGLGNEQFF. As DNA, the CDR3 is TGCAGTGGACTTGGGAATGAGCAGTTCTTC.

CDR3 sequence: CSVEDSSADTQYF. CDR3 bases: TGCAGCGTTGAAGACTCCAGCGCAGATACGCAGTATTTT. This chain joins TRBV29-1 and TRBJ2-3; the D is unclear. The V and J ends lost 0 bases and 4 bases respectively, with 8 bases between them. CDR1 is SQVTM, CDR2 ANQGSEA, per germline. The CDR3 has 13 residues.